Presented here are 20 T cell receptor beta chains from one specimen sequenced in a study of CD8 T cells in ankylosing spondylitis. A single record per CDR3 protein comes from TCRdb applying MiXCR to the 5' RACE reads. The data contain 200,000 to 250,000 distinct CDR3 sequences, around 11% of them singletons. The specimen sequenced was blood, either unsorted or a sorted T cell fraction (not recorded which). These receptor sequences come from a male donor with ankylosing spondylitis or in good health (not recorded which).

The table lists this clonotype with a few counts. The chain carries TRBV2 and TRBJ1-2, with TRBD1 identical over 9 bases. V shed 0 bases and J 7 bases; nucleotides not matched to a gene: 12. CDR3 length: 17 amino acids. Germline V gene data show CDR1 as SNHLY and CDR2 as FYNNEI. CDR3 sequence: CASSEALYRDRVAGYTF. The CDR3 DNA is TGTGCCAGCAGTGAAGCGCTTTACCGGGACAGGGTTGCTGGCTACACCTTC.

This clonotype was observed at least ten times. The genes are TRBV12-3 or TRBV12-4 and TRBJ2-3; TRBD2 agrees at 10 bases. J lost 2 bases, V lost 6 bases, and 5 bases had no gene match. CDR3 length: 15 amino acids. CDR3 in amino acids: CASSRLAGPTDTQYF. CDR3 DNA: TGTGCCAGCAGCCGACTAGCGGGCCCCACAGATACGCAGTATTTT.

This clonotype was seen at least ten times. The chain couples TRBV12-3 or TRBV12-4 to TRBJ2-3; TRBD2 is a possible D gene (6 bases). The CDR3 covers 13 residues. V lost 6 bases to trimming and J lost 9 bases, with 16 bases between them. The CDR3 region is CASRQGSGETQYF. The CDR3 nucleotides are TGTGCCAGCAGGCAGGGATCGGGGGAGACGCAGTATTTT.

Many counts were recorded for this clonotype. The chain recombines TRBV5-1 with TRBJ1-1, with D unclear. Trimming removed 0 bases at V and 0 bases at J, with 9 bases between. This CDR3 region has 15 residues. From germline, CDR1 is SGHRS and CDR2 YFSETQ. CDR3 bases: TGCGCCAGCAGCTTGGTTGCAGGCATGAACACTGAAGCTTTCTTT. This gives the protein CASSLVAGMNTEAFF.

There are many counts of this clonotype. This chain links TRBV20-1 with TRBJ2-7; D ambiguous. Germline lookup yields CDR1 DFQATT and CDR2 SNEGSKA (reference sequence). The length of the CDR3 is 14 residues. V was shortened by 6 bases and J by 3 bases, with 18 bases between the two germline ends. The CDR3 protein is CSARNSRSSYEQYF. The CDR3 DNA is TGCAGTGCCAGAAACAGTAGGTCGAGCTACGAGCAGTACTTC.

This clonotype was recorded a few times. The rearrangement links TRBV9 to TRBJ2-1; D uncertain. Trimming took off 1 base at V and 10 bases at J, with 6 bases between the two ends. CDR1 and CDR2 from the germline V gene are SGDLS and YYNGEE. There are 11 residues in the CDR3. CDR3 in DNA: TGTGCCAGCAGCGTAACCGGGGAGCAGTTCTTC. This translates into CASSVTGEQFF.

This clonotype has a count of ten or more. The chain recombines TRBV9 with TRBJ2-1; 7 nucleotides align to TRBD2. The V gene's germline CDR1 is SGDLS and CDR2 YYNGEE. There are 17 residues in the CDR3. The J segment lost 0 bases and the V segment lost 3 bases, leaving 9 bases of the junction unmatched. CDR3 sequence reads: CASSGGGTRSSYNEQFF. The DNA of the CDR3 is TGTGCCAGCAGCGGGGGGGGGACGAGGTCCTCCTACAATGAGCAGTTCTTC. The full variable domain, rest sourced from reference TRBV9 and TRBJ2-1, is DSGVTQTPKHLITATGQRVTLRCSPRSGDLSVYWYQQSLDQGLQFLIQYYNGEERAKGNILERFSAQQFPDLHSELNLSSLELGDSALYFCASSGGGTRSSYNEQFFGPGTRLTVL.

The chain uses TRBV6-2 or TRBV6-3 and TRBJ2-7, with 8 bases fitting TRBD2. The CDR3 contains 16 residues. V dropped 5 bases and J dropped 3; count of bases not matched to a gene: 12. Germline V lookup: CDR1 MNHEY, CDR2 SVGEGT. The CDR3 DNA sequence: TGTGCCAGCAGTCTAGAATCGTCGGGACTAGGCTACGAGCAGTACTTC. This encodes CASSLESSGLGYEQYF.

CDR3 loop: CASSYGLVPNTEAFF. The DNA of the CDR3 is TGTGCCAGCAGTTACGGACTCGTACCGAACACTGAAGCTTTCTTT. V and J are TRBV6-5 and TRBJ1-1; D not certain. Trimming shortened V by 2 bases and J by 1 base, and 11 bases separated the two germline ends. Germline V gives CDR1 MNHEY, CDR2 SVGAGI. This CDR3 contains 15 residues.

This clonotype has at least ten counts. The V gene is TRBV5-6, the J gene TRBJ2-7; TRBD1 is a possible D gene (6 bases). Germline V gives CDR1 SGHDT, CDR2 YYEEEE. This CDR3 has 15 residues. Trimming shortened V by 2 bases and J by 1 base, and 13 bases separated the two germline ends. CDR3 nucleotides: TGTGCCAGCAGCTTTTCCAGGGGCCCTTCCTACGAGCAGTACTTC. Protein sequence: CASSFSRGPSYEQYF.

This clonotype was seen only a few times. This chain connects TRBV2 to TRBJ2-5; D call uncertain. Germline V gene sequence: CDR1 SNHLY, CDR2 FYNNEI. CDR3 length equals 13 residues. Trimming left V 3 bases short and J 4 bases short, with 9 bases between. The CDR3 nucleotides are TGTGCCAGCAGTGATGCGAAGGCAGAGACCCAGTACTTC. As protein: CASSDAKAETQYF.

This clonotype was recorded at least ten times. The V gene is TRBV12-3 or TRBV12-4, the J gene TRBJ2-1; D is perhaps TRBD1 or TRBD2 (6 bases each). Trimming removed 9 bases from V and 8 bases from J, with 14 bases in between. The CDR3 has 12 amino acids. CDR3 protein: CASSSGAYEQFF. The DNA of the CDR3 is TGTGCCAGTTCATCGGGGGCGTATGAGCAGTTCTTC.

Worth noting for this clonotype: A much larger clone lies one base from this, so it may be a read error. The V call is TRBV5-1, the J call TRBJ2-7; TRBD2 aligns across 8 bases. Germline-derived CDR1 and CDR2 are SGHRS and YFSETQ. Losses at the gene ends were 5 bases for V and 2 bases for J; bases not matched to a gene: 9. The CDR3 is 15 residues long. CDR3 region: CASREGLEATYEQYF. The CDR3, as DNA: TGCGCCAGCAGGGAGGGACTAGAGGCGACCTACGAGCAGTACTTC.

In its sample, this clonotype was seen many times. The chain joins TRBV7-9 to TRBJ1-5; TRBD1 matches 7 bases. The V and J ends lost 3 bases and 2 bases, in that order; junction bases with no gene match: 4. The CDR3 covers 15 residues. Germline CDR1 reads SEHNR; CDR2 reads FQNEAQ (reference sequence). CDR3 residues: CASSLTQGGNQPQHF. The CDR3 DNA reads as TGTGCCAGCAGCTTGACCCAGGGGGGCAATCAGCCCCAGCATTTT.

This clonotype was counted at least ten times. The chain links TRBV7-2 to TRBJ2-1; a possible D gene is TRBD2 (6 bases). V lost 3 bases and J lost 10, with 16 bases in between. In germline, CDR1 is SGHTA, CDR2 FQGNSA. The CDR3 covers 14 residues. This CDR3 reads CASSFGGLSPEQFF. CDR3 nucleotide sequence: TGTGCCAGCAGCTTTGGGGGGTTGTCCCCGGAGCAGTTCTTC.

This clonotype was seen a single time. This chain connects TRBV5-5 to TRBJ1-2; D not certain. V was clipped by 2 bases and J by 0 bases, with 8 bases between them. Looked up from germline, CDR1 is SGHKS and CDR2 is YYEKEE (reference sequence). This CDR3 is built from 14 residues. Here the CDR3 reads CASSFRVSNYGYTF. CDR3 DNA: TGTGCCAGCAGCTTCCGGGTCTCTAACTATGGCTACACCTTC.

There are many counts of this clonotype. V usage is TRBV24-1 and J usage is TRBJ2-3, with D perhaps TRBD2 (5 bases). Germline V lookup: CDR1 KGHDR, CDR2 SFDVKD. The CDR3 is 14 residues long. V was pared by 4 bases and J by 4 bases, with 11 bases between. This CDR3 is CATSDPGVSDTQYF. For the CDR3, the DNA is TGTGCCACCAGTGACCCCGGGGTGTCAGATACGCAGTATTTT.

The V and J genes are TRBV7-1 and TRBJ2-1; 14 nucleotides match TRBD2. TRBV7-1 is classed as an ORF, of uncertain function. CDR3 length equals 19 residues. Trimming took 4 bases from V and 0 from J; bases not matched to a gene: 8. The CDR3 spells CASSFSGLAGGNSYNEQFF. In nucleotides, the CDR3 is TGTGCCAGCAGCTTCAGCGGACTAGCGGGGGGAAACTCCTACAATGAGCAGTTCTTC.

This clonotype was observed many times. The chain recombines TRBV12-3 or TRBV12-4 with TRBJ2-3; no firm D call. V lost 6 bases, J lost 0 bases, and 10 bases lay in between. CDR3 length: 14 residues. The CDR3 is CASRASHSTDTQYF. The CDR3 DNA reads as TGTGCCAGCAGAGCGTCGCACAGCACAGATACGCAGTATTTT.

In this sample, this clonotype turned up a few times. The chain couples TRBV29-1 to TRBJ1-2; D unclear. V was clipped by 1 base and J by 6 bases, with 9 bases between them. Germline V gene lookup returns CDR1 SQVTM and CDR2 ANQGSEA. CDR3 length equals 12 residues. CDR3 coding DNA: TGCAGCGTTGAAGGGGCTTTCGATGGCTACACCTTC. This sequence encodes CSVEGAFDGYTF.